The next 30 T cell receptor beta chains were all read from a single sample in a study of blood T cell repertoires in COVID-19. Data came from immunoSEQ multiplex PCR; TCRdb stores just in-frame clones and leaves some out. The data show roughly 350,000 clones, 87% seen once. The sample comprised peripheral blood. These receptors all stem from a woman aged 45-65 years with COVID-19, enrolled during active disease.

This rearrangement joins TRBV11-3 to TRBJ2-1, with D possibly being TRBD1 (6 bases). Germline V gene lookup returns CDR1 SGHNT and CDR2 YENEEA. The length of the CDR3 is 12 residues. V lost 7 bases to trimming and J lost 11 bases, with 15 bases between them. The CDR3 protein is CASKGIQGQQFF. The CDR3 region has the DNA TGTGCCAGCAAGGGTATACAGGGACAGCAGTTCTTC. Variable domain in full (rest from reference TRBV11-3 and TRBJ2-1): EAGVVQSPRYKIIEKKQPVAFWCNPISGHNTLYWYLQNLGQGPELLIRYENEEAVDDSQLPKDRFSAERLKGVDSTLKIQPAELGDSAVYLCASKGIQGQQFFGPGTRLTVL.

The chain recombines TRBV28 with TRBJ1-2; 10 bases fit TRBD1. Germline V CDR1 and CDR2: MDHEN, SYDVKM. V shed 6 bases, J shed 4 bases, and the junction held 8 bases outside the gene matches. CDR3 size: 15 residues. CDR3 sequence reads: CASSSGTGALYGYTF. The CDR3 bases are TGTGCCAGCAGCTCCGGGACAGGGGCCCTCTATGGCTACACCTTC.

The chain employs TRBV5-8 and TRBJ1-1; D remains unclear. The V end was cut by 0 bases, the J end by 1 base, with 10 bases between. CDR1 and CDR2 from the germline V gene are SGHTS and YDEGEE. The CDR3 contains 15 residues. The CDR3 loop reads CASSLGVGRNTEAFF. The DNA of the CDR3 is TGTGCCAGCAGCTTGGGAGTGGGCAGGAACACTGAAGCTTTCTTT.

This clone was recorded only once. The gene calls are TRBV19 and TRBJ2-3; 13 bases are a match to TRBD2. CDR1 and CDR2 (germline): LNHDA, SQIVND (reference sequence). V lost 5 bases and J lost 4; bases outside the gene matches: 6. The CDR3 is 16 amino acids. DNA for the CDR3: TGTGCCAGTAGTTTACGGACTAGCGGGAGCGCAGATACGCAGTATTTT. This gives the protein CASSLRTSGSADTQYF.

This chain connects TRBV7-9 to TRBJ1-5; D may be TRBD1 (5 bases). Deletions cut 5 bases from V and 4 bases from J, with 12 bases between. Germline V gene data show CDR1 as SEHNR and CDR2 as FQNEAQ (reference sequence). CDR3 length equals 14 residues. This CDR3 is CASSPSGINQPQHF. The CDR3, as DNA: TGTGCCAGCAGCCCGTCAGGGATTAATCAGCCCCAGCATTTT.

V usage is TRBV6-6 and J usage is TRBJ2-4; 7 nucleotides line up with TRBD2. The trim removed 10 bases at V and 1 base at J, leaving 7 bases unmatched. The CDR3 spans 14 residues. Germline CDR1 is MNHNY and CDR2 is SVGAGI (reference sequence). The CDR3 reads CATSVGGAKNIQYF. CDR3 nucleotides: TGTGCCACCTCGGTGGGAGGGGCCAAAAACATTCAGTACTTC.

The CDR3 DNA is TGTGCCAGCACCCTTCCCGGCGGGTTCTATGGCTACACCTTC. It translates to CASTLPGGFYGYTF. This chain joins TRBV11-1 and TRBJ1-2; the D is unclear. The length of the CDR3 is 14 residues. Trimming took off 7 bases at V and 4 bases at J, with 16 bases between the two ends. The germline CDR1 and CDR2 sequences are SGHAT and FQDESV (reference sequence).

The DNA of the CDR3 is TGTGCCAGCTCAACGGGACAGGGTCTCTACGAGCAGTACTTC. Translating gives CASSTGQGLYEQYF. The chain links TRBV18 to TRBJ2-7; 9 bases align to TRBD1. This CDR3 comprises 14 residues. V lost 5 bases and J lost 3; bases outside the gene matches: 5. Germline V gene sequence: CDR1 KGHSH, CDR2 LQKENI.

The V and J genes are TRBV24-1 and TRBJ2-2, with 9 bases matching TRBD2. V was clipped by 10 bases and J by 5 bases; unmatched bases: 7. The length of the CDR3 is 14 residues. Germline CDR1 KGHDR, CDR2 SFDVKD. CDR3 sequence: CATARTSATGELFF. The CDR3 nucleotides read TGTGCCACTGCTCGGACTAGCGCAACCGGGGAGCTGTTTTTT.

V gene TRBV7-9 combines with J gene TRBJ2-7; 8 positions match TRBD1. CDR3 size: 14 residues. Per the germline V gene, CDR1 is SEHNR and CDR2 is FQNEAQ (reference sequence). Germline trimming cut 5 bases from V and 4 bases from J; bases unmatched to any gene: 7. In nucleotides, the CDR3 is TGTGCCAGCAGCCCTGTGCAGGGGGCATACGAGCAGTACTTC. Its protein product is CASSPVQGAYEQYF.

The V and J genes are TRBV28 and TRBJ1-1; tentatively, D is TRBD1 (6 bases). The CDR3 loop spans 11 amino acids. CDR1 MDHEN and CDR2 SYDVKM come from the germline V gene. Between the trimmed V and J ends, which lost 6 bases and 7 bases, there was a span of 9 bases. CDR3 in DNA: TGTGCCAGCAGAGGGGGGGTTGAAGCTTTCTTT. Its protein product is CASRGGVEAFF.

This clone has a handful of counts. CDR3 DNA: TGTGCCAGCAATGACTTAGGGGGTGAAGCTTTCTTT. Encoded protein: CASNDLGGEAFF. V is TRBV28 and J is TRBJ1-1, with D possibly TRBD1 on 6 matching bases. The CDR3 consists of 12 residues. The V end was cut by 7 bases, the J end by 7 bases, with 13 bases between. Germline V gene data show CDR1 as MDHEN and CDR2 as SYDVKM.

The rearrangement joins TRBV6-1 to TRBJ1-2, with 8 bases that match TRBD1. Trimming took 4 bases from V and 8 from J; bases not matched to a gene: 21. CDR1 MNHNS and CDR2 SASEGT come from the germline V gene. The CDR3 runs 18 residues. The CDR3 loop is CASSVTLAGGTVVRGYTF. CDR3 sequence (DNA): TGTGCCAGCAGTGTAACTCTGGCAGGGGGCACTGTGGTTCGAGGCTACACCTTC.

The rearrangement links TRBV24-1 to TRBJ2-1; 11 nucleotides align to TRBD2. The CDR3 contains 17 residues. CDR1 and CDR2 from the germline V gene are KGHDR and SFDVKD. Germline trimming cut 5 bases from V and 2 bases from J; bases unmatched to any gene: 7. CDR3 sequence (DNA): TGTGCCACCAGTGTAGCGGGAGGGCCCTCGGCCTACAATGAGCAGTTCTTC. Translated: CATSVAGGPSAYNEQFF.

The chain combines TRBV11-2 with TRBJ2-2; 7 bases align to TRBD1. CDR1 and CDR2 from the germline V gene are SGHAT and FQNNGV. V dropped 1 base and J dropped 5; count of bases not matched to a gene: 10. This CDR3 contains 17 residues. CDR3 amino acids: CASSLAYGQGETGELFF. In DNA, the CDR3 is TGTGCCAGCAGCTTAGCCTACGGGCAGGGGGAGACCGGGGAGCTGTTTTTT.

The rearrangement joins TRBV5-6 to TRBJ1-2, with 11 bases aligning to TRBD1. This CDR3 comprises 17 residues. Germline CDR1 is SGHDT and CDR2 is YYEEEE. V dropped 4 bases and J dropped 8; count of bases not matched to a gene: 16. This CDR3 reads CASSLRTGGAGRGGYTF. The CDR3 DNA is TGTGCCAGCAGCCTACGGACAGGGGGCGCGGGTAGGGGCGGCTACACCTTC.

The CDR3: CASRSDRARNTIYF. In DNA form, the CDR3 reads TGTGCCAGCAGGTCAGACAGGGCCCGGAACACCATATATTTT. V is TRBV5-4 and J is TRBJ1-3, with 7 bases fitting TRBD1. Trimming cost V 5 bases and J 7 bases; bases outside gene matches: 9. The CDR3 has 14 amino acids. CDR1 and CDR2 from the germline V gene are SGHNT and YYREEE (reference sequence).

This clone was counted between two and nine times. The rearrangement joins TRBV30 to TRBJ1-5; a weak D match, TRBD1 (5 bases). Per the germline V gene, CDR1 is GTSNPN and CDR2 is SVGIG (reference sequence). The germline V and J ends were trimmed by 5 bases and 0 bases, with 14 bases remaining between them. This CDR3 is 15 amino acids long. CDR3 bases: TGTGCCTGGGGATGGGACTTAAATAGCAATCAGCCCCAGCATTTT. This encodes CAWGWDLNSNQPQHF. Using reference TRBV30 and TRBJ1-5 for the parts outside the CDR3, the full variable domain is SQTIHQWPATLVQPVGSPLSLECTVEGTSNPNLYWYRQAAGRGLQLLFYSVGIGQISSEVPQNLSASRPQDRQFILSSKKLLLSDSGFYLCAWGWDLNSNQPQHFGDGTRLSIL.

The rearrangement uses TRBV11-2 and TRBJ2-5; 10 positions match TRBD2. Losses at the gene ends were 5 bases for V and 5 bases for J; bases not matched to a gene: 11. The germline CDR1 and CDR2 sequences are SGHAT and FQNNGV. The CDR3 runs 16 residues. The CDR3 DNA reads as TGTGCCAGCAGCCACCTAGCGGGAGTCGTCCGGGAGACCCAGTACTTC. Its translation is CASSHLAGVVRETQYF.

The V call is TRBV7-9, the J call TRBJ2-2, with TRBD2 matching over 7 bases. CDR1 is SEHNR and CDR2 is FQNEAQ in the germline V gene (reference sequence). This CDR3 has 15 amino acids. Trimming at V came to 5 bases and at J to 3 bases, leaving 6 bases not matched to a gene. The CDR3 coding sequence is TGTGCCAGCAGCCGCCGCCGGGGGGACACCGGGGAGCTGTTTTTT. This gives the protein CASSRRRGDTGELFF.

The chain's CDR3 is CASSISSGDQETQYF. In nucleotides, the CDR3 is TGTGCCAGTAGTATTAGTAGCGGGGACCAAGAGACCCAGTACTTC. This rearrangement joins TRBV19 to TRBJ2-5; 8 bases are shared with TRBD2. The CDR3 runs 15 residues. The germline CDR1 and CDR2 sequences are LNHDA and SQIVND (reference sequence). J gave up 0 bases and V 3 bases, and 3 bases lay outside the gene matches.

The chain links TRBV27 to TRBJ2-3, with D maybe TRBD1 (5 bases). The ends were cut back, 6 bases at V and 0 bases at J, with 10 bases in the middle. The CDR3 length is 14 residues. Germline V gene data show CDR1 as MNHEY and CDR2 as SMNVEV (reference sequence). The CDR3 sequence: CASRSRASTDTQYF. As DNA, the CDR3 is TGTGCCAGCAGGAGCAGGGCCAGCACAGATACGCAGTATTTT.

The sample holds a few counts of this clone. J is TRBJ1-6 and V is TRBV19; D is undetermined. This CDR3 has 13 amino acids. V shed 5 bases and J shed 14 bases, with 16 bases lying between them. Germline V gene sequence: CDR1 LNHDA, CDR2 SQIVND (reference sequence). CDR3 amino acids: CASSGDTAEALHF. The CDR3 DNA follows: TGTGCCAGTAGTGGCGACACGGCCGAAGCCCTCCACTTT. Full variable domain (remainder filled in from reference TRBV19 and TRBJ1-6): DGGITQSPKYLFRKEGQNVTLSCEQNLNHDAMYWYRQDPGQGLRLIYYSQIVNDFQKGDIAEGYSVSREKKESFPLTVTSAQKNPTAFYLCASSGDTAEALHFGNGTRLTVT.

This sequence joins TRBV11-2 and TRBJ2-7; 8 bases are a match to TRBD2. The V gene's germline CDR1 is SGHAT and CDR2 FQNNGV. V lost 2 bases, J lost 4 bases, and 7 bases stayed unmatched. CDR3 length equals 15 residues. CDR3 in amino acids: CASSLWASGWYEQYF. For the CDR3, the DNA is TGTGCCAGCAGCTTATGGGCTAGCGGGTGGTACGAGCAGTACTTC.

This chain links TRBV4-1 with TRBJ2-7; the D is unclear. The CDR3 length is 11 residues. Germline V lookup: CDR1 MGHRA, CDR2 YSYEKL. V was shortened by 2 bases and J by 7 bases, with 6 bases between the two germline ends. Written as DNA, the CDR3 is TGCGCCAGCAGCCAACCCGGGGAGCAGTACTTC. Translation: CASSQPGEQYF.

This rearrangement joins TRBV5-1 to TRBJ2-3; no clear D. Trimming shortened V by 2 bases and J by 6 bases, and 10 bases separated the two germline ends. This CDR3 is built from 13 residues. Germline CDR1 SGHRS, CDR2 YFSETQ. The CDR3 sequence: CASSFELTDTQYF. For the CDR3, the DNA is TGCGCCAGCAGCTTCGAGCTAACGGATACGCAGTATTTT.

This chain uses TRBV11-2 with TRBJ1-5; 8 bases align to TRBD1. This CDR3 spans 17 amino acids. Germline-derived CDR1 and CDR2 are SGHAT and FQNNGV. J gave up 2 bases and V 0 bases, and 6 bases lay outside the gene matches. This CDR3 reads CASSLDGTGLGNQPQHF. Here the CDR3 DNA reads TGTGCCAGCAGCTTAGATGGGACAGGCTTGGGCAATCAGCCCCAGCATTTT.

The V call is TRBV11-3, the J call TRBJ2-5, with D unclear. Trimming removed 5 bases from V and 2 bases from J, with 12 bases in between. CDR1 and CDR2 (germline): SGHNT, YENEEA. This CDR3 is 14 amino acids long. CDR3 amino acids: CASSPRLPQETQYF. Written as DNA, the CDR3 is TGTGCCAGCAGCCCGCGGCTACCACAAGAGACCCAGTACTTC.

The CDR3 nucleotides are TGTGCCAGCAGCCGGGGGGGCGCCAAGGATGGCTACACCTTC. Its translation: CASSRGGAKDGYTF. The rearrangement joins TRBV5-4 to TRBJ1-2, with D possibly TRBD1 on 6 matching bases. The germline V gene encodes CDR1 SGHNT and CDR2 YYREEE (reference sequence). The CDR3 is made up of 14 amino acids. Between the trimmed V and J ends, which lost 4 bases and 6 bases, there was a span of 16 bases.

A remark on this clone: Other nucleotide sequences from this sample produce the same CDR3. V and J are TRBV27 and TRBJ1-3; D unclear. The V and J ends lost 5 bases and 1 base respectively, with 6 bases between them. The length of the CDR3 is 13 residues. Germline V gene lookup returns CDR1 MNHEY and CDR2 SMNVEV (reference sequence). The CDR3 nucleotides are TGTGCCAGCAGTCCCAGGTCTGGAAACACCATATATTTT. It translates to CASSPRSGNTIYF.